This TCR beta chain was sequenced during a study of radiotherapy plus CTLA-4 blockade in lung cancer. Looked up from germline, CDR1 is ENHRY and CDR2 is SYGVKD. V was clipped by 0 bases and J by 8 bases, with 16 bases between them. This CDR3 has 16 amino acids. Sequencing used immunoSEQ multiplex PCR; TCRdb keeps in-frame clones, though not all of them. The sample has more than 40,000 clones, around nine tenths seen once. This receptor was identified in a human donor with non-small cell lung cancer whose response to radiotherapy plus ipilimumab could not be evaluated. The chain has TRBV10-3 and TRBJ1-4; D unclear. Material: peripheral blood, obtained from a patient treated with radiotherapy plus ipilimumab. The CDR3 is CAISESKVRSQEKLFF. CDR3 nucleotide sequence: TGTGCCATCAGTGAGTCGAAGGTCAGGTCTCAAGAAAAACTGTTTTTT.